These T cell receptor beta chains were read from a single sample in a study of cytomegalovirus exposure and HLA in healthy donors. Produced via immunoSEQ multiplex PCR; TCRdb's table is partial and in-frame only. Recorded for this sample: about 130,000 clones. The sample consisted of PBMCs. These receptors were obtained from a man aged 40-50 years in good health and CMV-seronegative. CDR3s include the opening cysteine and the closing phenylalanine or tryptophan. The order of the fields is J gene, V gene, CDR3 length, D gene, CDR3 DNA, CDR3 protein. D genes are given only for firm matches.

j_gene: TRBJ2-7; v_gene: TRBV5-1; len: 13; d_gene: -; CDR3nt: TGCGCCAGCATGGGACAAACCCTCTACGAGCAGTACTTC; CDR3aa: CASMGQTLYEQYF
j_gene: TRBJ1-2; v_gene: TRBV6-5; len: 12; d_gene: TRBD1; CDR3nt: TGTGCCAGCAGTTATCAGGGGGGAGGCTACACCTTC; CDR3aa: CASSYQGGGYTF
j_gene: TRBJ1-2; v_gene: TRBV7-9; len: 15; d_gene: -; CDR3nt: TGTGCCAGCAGCCCGGAAGCGGTGGGATACTATGGCTACACCTTC; CDR3aa: CASSPEAVGYYGYTF
j_gene: TRBJ1-6; v_gene: TRBV6-4; len: 16; d_gene: -; CDR3nt: TGTGCCAGCAGTGACTCGATATTCTGGACAGCAGAAGGTCTCCACTTT; CDR3aa: CASSDSIFWTAEGLHF
j_gene: TRBJ2-3; v_gene: TRBV29-1; len: 14; d_gene: TRBD1; CDR3nt: TGCAGCGTTTCGACAGGGAGTTCGCCAGATACGCAGTATTTT; CDR3aa: CSVSTGSSPDTQYF
j_gene: TRBJ1-5; v_gene: TRBV4-1; len: 14; d_gene: -; CDR3nt: TGCGCCAGCAGCCAAAGGACATTAGGAAACCCCCAGCATTTT; CDR3aa: CASSQRTLGNPQHF
j_gene: TRBJ2-7; v_gene: TRBV11-3; len: 12; d_gene: -; CDR3nt: TGTGCCAGCAGCCGCGTACGAGACGAGCAGTACTTC; CDR3aa: CASSRVRDEQYF
j_gene: TRBJ2-1; v_gene: TRBV7-6; len: 18; d_gene: TRBD2; CDR3nt: TGTGCCAGCAGCTTAGCGCGTAGAGCGGGAAGGTCCTACAATGAGCAGTTCTTC; CDR3aa: CASSLARRAGRSYNEQFF
j_gene: TRBJ2-3; v_gene: TRBV19; len: 17; d_gene: TRBD2; CDR3nt: TGTGCCAGTAGTGGCCTAGCGGGAGGCACCCTTGGGGATACGCAGTATTTT; CDR3aa: CASSGLAGGTLGDTQYF
j_gene: TRBJ2-1; v_gene: TRBV5-6; len: 15; d_gene: TRBD1; CDR3nt: TGTGCCAGCAGCTTGTATGGACAGGGCTTTGGTGAGCAGTTCTTC; CDR3aa: CASSLYGQGFGEQFF
j_gene: TRBJ1-4; v_gene: TRBV25-1; len: 17; d_gene: TRBD1; CDR3nt: TGTGCCAGCAGTACAACCCTCACAGGGGTTGGTAATGAAAAACTGTTTTTT; CDR3aa: CASSTTLTGVGNEKLFF
j_gene: TRBJ2-5; v_gene: TRBV23-1; len: 13; d_gene: TRBD2; CDR3nt: TGCGCCAGCCGAGCGGGAGGAGATGAGACCCAGTACTTC; CDR3aa: CASRAGGDETQYF
j_gene: TRBJ1-1; v_gene: TRBV11-2; len: 18; d_gene: TRBD1; CDR3nt: TGTGCCAGCAGCTTAGGGGAGCGCAGGGGGCAGGGATACACTGAAGCTTTCTTT; CDR3aa: CASSLGERRGQGYTEAFF